This T cell receptor (beta chain) was captured by sequencing in a study of blood T cell repertoires in COVID-19. On the study more broadly: PBMCs, B-cell-depleted T cells, or T cells were the source of the cDNA or gDNA that made up the material.

By sample fraction, this clone is medium-sized. Original analysis: Reference gene primer amplification gave estimated nucleated cell counts. Sequenced by immunoSEQ multiplex PCR; TCRdb stores in-frame clones only, minus some. V and J calls plus clone size are reproduced from that table; the DNA served to infer D and trimming. There are 100,000 to 150,000 clones in the sample; around 80% occur only once, and 2.4% lies in the top ten. With 8 bases clipped from V and 5 bases from J, the junction kept 3 bases outside the gene matches. This CDR3 is built from 14 residues. The chain couples TRBV23-1 to TRBJ2-2; 12 bases fit TRBD2. TRBV23-1 is known as an ORF, though its function is uncertain. The sequence was collected from a man in his forties or fifties with acute COVID-19. The sequencing input was PBMCs or T cells enriched from blood (not recorded which). The CDR3 DNA sequence: TGCGCCAGCTTGGGACTAGCGGGTACCGGGGAGCTGTTTTTT. It yields the protein CASLGLAGTGELFF.